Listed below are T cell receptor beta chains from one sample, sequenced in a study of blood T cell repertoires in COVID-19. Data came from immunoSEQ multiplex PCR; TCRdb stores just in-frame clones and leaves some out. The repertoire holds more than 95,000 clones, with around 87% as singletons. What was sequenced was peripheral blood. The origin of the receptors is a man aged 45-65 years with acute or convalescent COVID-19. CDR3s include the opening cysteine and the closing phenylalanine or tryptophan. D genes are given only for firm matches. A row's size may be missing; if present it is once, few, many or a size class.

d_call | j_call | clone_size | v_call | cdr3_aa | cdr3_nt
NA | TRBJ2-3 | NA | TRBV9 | CASSASGGTDTQYF | TGTGCCAGCAGCGCCAGCGGAGGCACAGATACGCAGTATTTT
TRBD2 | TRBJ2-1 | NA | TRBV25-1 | CASSEPTSGIYNEQFF | TGTGCCAGCAGTGAGCCGACTAGCGGGATTTACAATGAGCAGTTCTTC
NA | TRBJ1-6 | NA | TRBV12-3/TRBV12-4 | CASRAGRNSPLHF | TGTGCCAGCAGGGCAGGGCGTAATTCACCCCTCCACTTT
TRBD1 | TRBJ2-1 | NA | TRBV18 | CASSSPGQGRNEQFF | TGTGCCAGCTCATCACCGGGACAGGGTCGCAATGAGCAGTTCTTC
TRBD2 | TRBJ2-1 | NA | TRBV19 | CASSTYSGPYNEQFF | TGTGCCAGTAGTACCTATAGCGGGCCCTACAATGAGCAGTTCTTC
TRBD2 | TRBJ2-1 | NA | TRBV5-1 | CASSPLATYNEQFF | TGCGCCAGCAGCCCACTAGCGACATACAATGAGCAGTTCTTC
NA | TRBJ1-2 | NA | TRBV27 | CASSSPPGGYTF | TGTGCCAGCAGTTCTCCACCGGGTGGCTACACCTTC
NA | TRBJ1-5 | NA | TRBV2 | CASSLRVNQPQHF | TGTGCCAGCAGTCTCCGGGTCAATCAGCCCCAGCATTTT
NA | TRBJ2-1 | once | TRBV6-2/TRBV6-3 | CASSWTDPYNEQFF | TGTGCCAGCAGTTGGACAGATCCGTACAATGAGCAGTTCTTC
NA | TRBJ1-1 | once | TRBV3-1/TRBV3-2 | CASSQSRGLMNTEAFF | TGTGCCAGCAGCCAAAGCCGGGGTTTAATGAACACTGAAGCTTTCTTT
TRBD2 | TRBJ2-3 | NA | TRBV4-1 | CASSQGTSGRLTQYF | TGCGCCAGCAGCCAAGGGACTAGCGGGCGTCTTACGCAGTATTTT
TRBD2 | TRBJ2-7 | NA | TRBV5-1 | CASRQAGELNEQYF | TGCGCCAGCAGGCAAGCGGGAGAACTTAACGAGCAGTACTTC
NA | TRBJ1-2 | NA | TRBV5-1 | CASSLGREYGYTF | TGCGCCAGCAGCTTGGGCAGGGAATATGGCTACACCTTC
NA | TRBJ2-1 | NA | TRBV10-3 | CAISESSQGYNEQFF | TGTGCCATCAGTGAGTCGAGTCAGGGGTACAATGAGCAGTTCTTC
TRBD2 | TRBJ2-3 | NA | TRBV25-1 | CASSEGGLAGSTDTQYF | TGTGCCAGCAGTGAAGGCGGACTAGCGGGGTCCACAGATACGCAGTATTTT
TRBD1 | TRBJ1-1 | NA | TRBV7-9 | CASSSQGQGATEAFF | TGTGCCAGCAGCTCCCAGGGACAGGGGGCCACTGAAGCTTTCTTT
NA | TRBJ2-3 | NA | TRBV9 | CASSPHTDTQYF | TGTGCCAGCAGCCCCCACACAGATACGCAGTATTTT
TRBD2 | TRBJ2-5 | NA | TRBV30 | CAWRLAGGRKETQYF | TGTGCCTGGAGACTAGCGGGAGGTCGTAAAGAGACCCAGTACTTC
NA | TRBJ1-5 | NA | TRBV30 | CAWSGGLNSNQPQHF | TGTGCCTGGAGTGGAGGACTTAATAGCAATCAGCCCCAGCATTTT
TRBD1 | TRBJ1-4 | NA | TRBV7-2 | CASSLQGAREKLFF | TGTGCCAGCAGCTTACAGGGGGCGCGAGAAAAACTGTTTTTT
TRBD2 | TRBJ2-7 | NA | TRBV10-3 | CASGGGGLDEQYF | TGTGCCTCCGGTGGGGGGGGTCTAGACGAGCAGTACTTC
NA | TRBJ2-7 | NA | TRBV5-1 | CASSLDRGMGYEQYF | TGCGCCAGCAGCTTGGATCGGGGTATGGGCTACGAGCAGTACTTC
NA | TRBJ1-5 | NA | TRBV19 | CASSIFPQGEKLQPQHF | TGTGCCAGTAGTATATTTCCACAGGGAGAAAAACTTCAGCCCCAGCATTTT
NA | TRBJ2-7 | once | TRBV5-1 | CASSLRVGRISNEQYF | TGCGCCAGCAGCTTGAGGGTGGGGCGCATTAGCAACGAGCAGTACTTC
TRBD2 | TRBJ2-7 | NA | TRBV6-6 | CASKLAGGDEQYF | TGTGCCAGCAAGTTAGCGGGAGGGGACGAGCAGTACTTC
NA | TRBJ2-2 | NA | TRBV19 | CASSIPLAPYTGELFF | TGTGCCAGTAGTATACCCCTCGCGCCTTACACCGGGGAGCTGTTTTTT
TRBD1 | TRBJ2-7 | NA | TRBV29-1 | CSVERDRGSGQYF | TGCAGCGTTGAACGGGACAGGGGCTCCGGGCAGTACTTC
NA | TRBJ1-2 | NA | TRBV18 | CASSPLGGAGANDGYTF | TGTGCCAGCTCACCCCTGGGTGGGGCAGGGGCCAACGATGGCTACACCTTC
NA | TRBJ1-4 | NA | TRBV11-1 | CASRRSRGFNEKLFF | TGTGCCAGCAGAAGATCCAGGGGATTCAATGAAAAACTGTTTTTT
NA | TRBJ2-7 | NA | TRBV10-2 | CASSSRYEQYF | TGCGCCAGCTCCTCCCGCTACGAGCAGTACTTC
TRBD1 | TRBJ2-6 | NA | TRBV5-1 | CASSPLRTGSGANVLTF | TGCGCCAGCAGCCCCCTCCGGACAGGGTCTGGGGCCAACGTCCTGACTTTC
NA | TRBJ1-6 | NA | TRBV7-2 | CASSSGLGMDSPLHF | TGTGCCAGCAGCTCAGGACTGGGGATGGATTCACCCCTCCACTTT
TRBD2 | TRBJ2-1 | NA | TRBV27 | CASRPGLAGGKPYNEQFF | TGTGCCAGCAGACCGGGACTAGCGGGAGGGAAACCTTACAATGAGCAGTTCTTC
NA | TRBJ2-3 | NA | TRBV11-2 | CASSPPEDTQYF | TGTGCCAGCAGCCCCCCTGAGGATACGCAGTATTTT
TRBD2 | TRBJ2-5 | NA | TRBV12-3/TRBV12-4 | CASNAGGETQYF | TGTGCCAGCAATGCGGGAGGAGAGACCCAGTACTTC
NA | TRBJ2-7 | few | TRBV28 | CASSQQTSYEQYF | TGTGCCAGCAGTCAACAGACCTCCTACGAGCAGTACTTC
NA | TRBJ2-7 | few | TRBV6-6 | CASSYDRNEQYF | TGTGCCAGCAGTTACGATAGAAACGAGCAGTACTTC
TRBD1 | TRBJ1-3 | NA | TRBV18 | CASSSAGTAGNTIYF | TGTGCCAGCTCATCGGCCGGGACAGCAGGAAACACCATATATTTT
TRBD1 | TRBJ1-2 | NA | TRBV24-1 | CATSAPRQGVYGYTF | TGTGCCACCAGTGCCCCTCGACAGGGAGTCTATGGCTACACCTTC
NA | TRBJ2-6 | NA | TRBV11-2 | CASRSFRLSGANVLTF | TGTGCCAGCCGCTCATTCCGGTTGTCTGGGGCCAACGTCCTGACTTTC